The present entry profiles one T cell receptor beta chain with its context. Its matching antigen is unknown. The PCR contained 60 Vbeta and 13 Jbeta primers. Assay used: immunoSEQ multiplex PCR; TCRdb lists only in-frame clones, some missing. The clone table shows about 65,000 clones, with the ten largest holding about a sixth. This record belongs to a study of cytomegalovirus exposure and HLA in healthy donors. Broader study findings: Rare TCR sequences predominated, though certain public TCRs were found in many donors. A later examination showed that TCR association rates differed by HLA locus, with DRB1 most and HLA-C fewest. In vitro assays verified that a few CMV-associated chains recognized CMV antigens specifically. Segments of the TCR beta V type were, in most cases, productive about 87% or about 30% of the time in an earlier analysis.

Trimming pared 5 bases from V and 3 bases from J, leaving 11 bases between. The CDR3 is 14 amino acids. CDR1 SEHNR and CDR2 FQNEAQ come from the germline V gene (reference sequence). The specimen was PBMCs. This clonotype was obtained from a boy between 10 and 17 years old in good health and CMV-seronegative. The chain uses TRBV7-9 and TRBJ1-5, with a tentative D call TRBD1 (6 bases). CDR3 protein: CASSPRQDNQPQHF. CDR3 in DNA: TGTGCCAGCAGCCCCCGACAGGACAATCAGCCCCAGCATTTT.